The clone carrying this T cell receptor (beta chain) came up a few times. This specimen belongs to a study of T-cell reconstitution after alpha-beta-depleted transplantation in children. The CDR3 is 13 residues long. The ends lost 6 bases at V and 5 bases at J; junction bases unmatched: 4. Germline CDR1 is SNHLY and CDR2 is FYNNEI. A library of TCRbeta sequences, prepared with unique molecular identifiers, was generated. TCRdb analysed the PCR reads with MiXCR anew, one entry per CDR3 protein. The sample has around 410,000 distinct CDR3 sequences, roughly a tenth seen once. The source of this sequence is a human donor who donated a stem cell graft to a child with acute myeloid leukemia. Sequencing used PBMCs from the stem cell graft donor, obtained from the stem cell graft. The chain links TRBV2 to TRBJ2-5; 9 bases fit TRBD1. CDR3 nucleotides: TGTGCCAGCAGAACAGGGGGCGGCGAGACCCAGTACTTC. It translates to CASRTGGGETQYF. The full variable domain, its missing parts supplied by reference TRBV2 and TRBJ2-5, is EPEVTQTPSHQVTQMGQEVILRCVPISNHLYFYWYRQILGQKVEFLVSFYNNEISEKSEIFDDQFSVERPDGSNFTLKIRSTKLEDSAMYFCASRTGGGETQYFGPGTRLLVL.